One sample yielded the 26 T cell receptor beta chains listed below, sequenced in a study of blood T cells in healthy people across ages. The second PCR ran roughly 7 to 12 cycles with a sample-barcoded 5' primer and J-beta primers. One entry per CDR3 protein, called by TCRdb with MiXCR from the 5' RACE reads. The sample lists approximately 900,000 distinct CDR3 sequences; about 48% were seen once. Sequenced: blood. These receptors were taken from a young man in good health.

This clonotype was picked up a small number of times. The V gene is TRBV29-1, the J gene TRBJ2-7; D not resolved. V lost 6 bases and J 5 bases, leaving 11 bases between the germline ends. There are 11 residues in the CDR3. Germline loops: CDR1 SQVTM, CDR2 ANQGSEA. The chain's CDR3 is CSVGNGDEQYF. The CDR3 DNA follows: TGCAGCGTGGGGAACGGCGACGAGCAGTACTTC.

The V and J genes are TRBV5-1 and TRBJ2-3, with 8 bases aligning to TRBD2. Germline V CDR1 and CDR2: SGHRS, YFSETQ. The junction had 15 bases not matched to a gene; V was cut back by 4 bases and J by 2 bases. CDR3 length: 18 amino acids. The CDR3 loop reads CASSAGNRMRGATDTQYF. CDR3 sequence (DNA): TGCGCCAGCAGCGCGGGAAACCGGATGCGGGGGGCCACAGATACGCAGTATTTT.

The chain joins TRBV21-1 to TRBJ2-6; the table's TRBD1 call for D was not verified on the DNA. TRBV21-1 is a pseudogene. The CDR3 is made up of 20 amino acids. CDR3 coding DNA: TGTGCCAGCAGCCTCGACGCCGGGACCGCGCCGAATGAAGCGGCCAACGTCCTGACTTTC. Encoded protein: CASSLDAGTAPNEAANVLTF.

This chain links TRBV25-1 with TRBJ2-1; D not certain. The CDR3 totals 14 residues. V gave up 2 bases and J gave up 5 bases, with 10 bases separating them. Per germline, CDR1 MGHDK and CDR2 SYGVNS. CDR3 region: CASSETRKNNEQFF. The CDR3 nucleotides read TGTGCCAGCAGTGAAACGAGAAAAAACAATGAGCAGTTCTTC.

This chain connects TRBV6-2 or TRBV6-3 to TRBJ1-5; weak D call: TRBD1 (6 bases). V was pared by 2 bases and J by 5 bases, with 13 bases between. Germline V lookup: CDR1 MNHEY, CDR2 SVGEGT. This CDR3 comprises 15 residues. The CDR3 sequence is CASSYGDIGHQPQHF. DNA for the CDR3: TGTGCCAGCAGTTACGGGGACATCGGCCATCAGCCCCAGCATTTT.

This clonotype was seen more than once but under ten times. The chain has TRBV30 and TRBJ1-2; D unclear. The CDR3 has 11 residues. Germline CDR1 and CDR2: GTSNPN and SVGIG (reference sequence). V lost 2 bases, J lost 0 bases, and 1 base lay in between. The CDR3, as DNA: TGTGCCTGGAGTTCTAACTATGGCTACACCTTC. Protein: CAWSSNYGYTF.

The rearrangement joins TRBV21-1 to TRBJ1-2; TRBD1 is taken as the D call from the table, unchecked against the DNA. TRBV21-1 constitutes a pseudogene. CDR3 length equals 14 residues. Written as DNA, the CDR3 is TGTGCCAGCAGCAAAGGTGGGGGGGGGAACGGCTACACCTTC. Its translation: CASSKGGGGNGYTF.

The chain combines TRBV7-2 with TRBJ1-2; no clear D gene. The CDR3 totals 12 residues. Trimming left V 6 bases short and J 7 bases short, with 12 bases between. Germline V CDR1 and CDR2: SGHTA, FQGNSA. CDR3 protein: CASSFNRGGYTF. CDR3 DNA: TGTGCCAGCAGTTTTAACCGGGGTGGCTACACCTTC.

This clonotype was seen a few times. V gene TRBV6-1 combines with J gene TRBJ2-3; 7 bases align to TRBD1. The length of the CDR3 is 14 residues. V lost 4 bases, J lost 4 bases, and 5 bases stayed unmatched. CDR1 is MNHNS, CDR2 SASEGT, per germline. The CDR3 bases are TGTGCCAGCAGTGTCAGGGGGTCCGCAGATACGCAGTATTTT. This sequence encodes CASSVRGSADTQYF.

This sequence joins TRBV29-1 and TRBJ2-7; perhaps TRBD2 as D (6 bases). CDR1 and CDR2 (germline): SQVTM, ANQGSEA. V lost 4 bases to trimming and J lost 0 bases, with 10 bases between them. This CDR3 is built from 13 residues. CDR3 protein: CSVAGGNSYEQYF. CDR3 nucleotide sequence: TGCAGCGTTGCCGGGGGAAACTCCTACGAGCAGTACTTC.

This clonotype was seen a few times. V and J are TRBV27 and TRBJ1-1; no clear D gene. With 4 bases removed from V and 0 bases from J, the gap between germline ends came to 9 bases. There are 14 residues in the CDR3. Germline V gene lookup returns CDR1 MNHEY and CDR2 SMNVEV (reference sequence). CDR3 coding DNA: TGTGCCAGCAGTTCCCAGCGTCTGAACACTGAAGCTTTCTTT. Translating gives CASSSQRLNTEAFF.

Only a few counts were recorded for this clonotype. The V gene is TRBV20-1, the J gene TRBJ2-7; a possible D gene is TRBD2 (5 bases). The V gene's germline CDR1 is DFQATT and CDR2 SNEGSKA (reference sequence). The germline V and J ends were trimmed by 2 bases and 4 bases, with 9 bases remaining between them. The CDR3 has 12 residues. CDR3 in amino acids: CSARPRLYEQYF. The CDR3 bases are TGCAGTGCTAGACCCCGACTATACGAGCAGTACTTC.

Points on this clonotype: Germline is not matched at one junction end, which may reflect a read error. The chain uses TRBV25-1 and TRBJ2-7, with D possibly TRBD1 on 5 matching bases. This CDR3 region has 14 residues. Germline values: CDR1 MGHDK, CDR2 SYGVNS. CDR3 sequence (DNA): TGTGCCAGCAGTGAACCGTCAGGGCCCTACGGGCAGTACTTC. Translation gives CASSEPSGPYGQYF.

This clonotype has more than one count but fewer than ten. V and J are TRBV7-3 and TRBJ1-2; a weak D match, TRBD1 (5 bases). Looked up from germline, CDR1 is SGHTA and CDR2 is FQGTGA. Trimming took 5 bases from V and 0 from J, leaving 16 bases between them. CDR3 length: 16 residues. The CDR3 bases are TGTGCCAGCAGCCCCTTTGGGGCGGACACTAACTATGGCTACACCTTC. This encodes CASSPFGADTNYGYTF.

Concerning this clonotype: One base away lies a much larger clone, so this may be a sequencing read error. The rearrangement links TRBV6-5 to TRBJ2-5, with TRBD1 matching over 8 bases. Germline V gene sequence: CDR1 MNHEY, CDR2 SVGAGI. The CDR3 covers 16 residues. Here the CDR3 DNA reads TGTGCCAGCGGTTACAGCCCAGGGGGCTCCTACAATGAGCAGTACTTC. As protein: CASGYSPGGSYNEQYF.

This chain uses TRBV5-1 with TRBJ1-1; TRBD1 is a possible D gene (6 bases). V was clipped by 3 bases and J by 1 base, with 10 bases between them. The CDR3 length is 14 residues. Per germline, CDR1 SGHRS and CDR2 YFSETQ. The DNA for the CDR3 is TGCGCCAGCAGCTGGACAGAAACGAACACTGAAGCTTTCTTT. This sequence encodes CASSWTETNTEAFF.

A single count supports this clonotype. The chain combines TRBV10-3 with TRBJ2-7; D is perhaps TRBD2 (6 bases). Germline V gives CDR1 ENHRY, CDR2 SYGVKD. This CDR3 spans 15 amino acids. Trimming shortened V by 0 bases and J by 7 bases, and 16 bases separated the two germline ends. The CDR3 reads CAISESMGRNNEQYF. The DNA for the CDR3 is TGTGCCATCAGTGAGTCGATGGGGAGGAACAATGAGCAGTACTTC.

This clonotype turned up a few times. The chain recombines TRBV21-1 with TRBJ2-4; the listed D gene, TRBD1, was not tested against the DNA. The DNA end favors TRBJ2-7, so the J call may be wrong. TRBV21-1 is annotated as a pseudogene. CDR3 length equals 14 residues. The CDR3 DNA reads as TGTGCCAGCAGCAATGGGGGGTATCCCTACGAGCAGTACTTC. This gives the protein CASSNGGYPYEQYF.

There are a few counts of this clonotype. The chain carries TRBV12-3 or TRBV12-4 and TRBJ2-1, with a tentative D call TRBD2 (6 bases). Deletions cut 3 bases from V and 4 bases from J, with 13 bases between. The CDR3 spans 15 residues. The CDR3 loop is CASSFMGGGYNEQFF. DNA for the CDR3: TGTGCCAGCAGTTTTATGGGGGGTGGTTACAATGAGCAGTTCTTC.

V usage is TRBV4-2 and J usage is TRBJ2-1; 8 positions match TRBD2. CDR3 length: 16 residues. V shed 0 bases, J shed 6 bases, and the junction held 7 bases outside the gene matches. The germline V gene has CDR1 LGHNA and CDR2 YNFKEQ. DNA of the CDR3: TGTGCCAGCAGCCAAGATCGGGGCGGGGGGTCCAATGAGCAGTTCTTC. Translated, it gives CASSQDRGGGSNEQFF.

The J gene is TRBJ1-2, the V gene TRBV3-1; 8 bases match TRBD1. This CDR3 region has 14 residues. Germline CDR1 and CDR2: LGHDT and YNNKEL (reference sequence). V lost 4 bases and J lost 3; bases outside the gene matches: 4. Here the CDR3 reads CASSPMGQDYGYTF. CDR3 coding DNA: TGTGCCAGCAGCCCTATGGGACAGGACTATGGCTACACCTTC.

In this sample, this clonotype turned up many times. The chain combines TRBV7-9 with TRBJ2-7; TRBD1 might be the D (6 bases). This CDR3 contains 18 residues. The V end lost 2 bases, the J end lost 3 bases, and 23 bases lay between the germline ends. Germline V gene data show CDR1 as SEHNR and CDR2 as FQNEAQ (reference sequence). CDR3 amino acids: CASSLTTGYRATIYEQYF. The CDR3 DNA reads TGTGCCAGCAGCTTAACAACAGGGTACCGGGCCACTATCTACGAGCAGTACTTC. Drawing the rest from reference TRBV7-9 and TRBJ2-7, the complete variable domain is DTGVSQNPRHKITKRGQNVTFRCDPISEHNRLYWYRQTLGQGPEFLTYFQNEAQLEKSRLLSDRFSAERPKGSFSTLEIQRTEQGDSAMYLCASSLTTGYRATIYEQYFGPGTRLTVT.

In this sample, this clonotype turned up a few times. The chain carries TRBV6-1 and TRBJ2-1; D gene unclear. In germline, CDR1 is MNHNS, CDR2 SASEGT. V gave up 3 bases and J gave up 11 bases, with 11 bases separating them. This CDR3 is 12 amino acids long. The CDR3 is CASSDDELQQFF. In DNA form, the CDR3 reads TGTGCCAGCAGTGATGACGAACTCCAGCAGTTCTTC.

A few counts support this clonotype. The J gene is TRBJ2-1, the V gene TRBV7-2; D gene ambiguous. Per the germline V gene, CDR1 is SGHTA and CDR2 is FQGNSA. The V end was cut by 2 bases, the J end by 4 bases, with 12 bases between. The CDR3 runs to 15 residues. The chain's CDR3 is CASSLYSGPYNEQFF. The CDR3 region has the DNA TGTGCCAGCAGCTTATATTCAGGCCCATACAATGAGCAGTTCTTC.

CDR3 sequence reads: CASSQGASGGRAYNEQFF. CDR3 nucleotide sequence: TGCGCCAGCAGCCAGGGTGCTAGCGGGGGGCGGGCCTACAATGAGCAGTTCTTC. This chain links TRBV4-1 with TRBJ2-1, with 11 bases that match TRBD2. CDR1 is MGHRA and CDR2 is YSYEKL in the germline V gene. The V gene end was trimmed by 3 bases and the J gene end by 2 bases; junction bases not matched to a gene: 9. The CDR3 covers 18 residues.

The table lists this clonotype with a few counts. The chain joins TRBV25-1 to TRBJ2-1, with 7 bases matching TRBD1. J gave up 3 bases and V 2 bases, and 1 base lay outside the gene matches. The germline V gene encodes CDR1 MGHDK and CDR2 SYGVNS. The CDR3 contains 14 residues. The CDR3 loop is CASSERDSYNEQFF. For the CDR3, the DNA is TGTGCCAGCAGTGAAAGGGACAGCTACAATGAGCAGTTCTTC.